This entry concerns a single T cell receptor beta chain. Antigen: not known. The read gets to within 3 residues of the CDR3 end, and the germline J gene fills in the rest. The data belong to a study of T cell clonality in common variable immunodeficiency. Whole-study results and caveats: Repertoire-complication correlations in CVID were limited by patient heterogeneity. Shared TCRbeta clones were fewer between CVID subjects than controls. Fewer deletions and N-nucleotide insertions were reportedly seen in common variable immunodeficiency TCR beta sequences.

TCRdb's table, derived via immunoSEQ multiplex PCR, lists solely in-frame clones and lacks some. The sample is made up of about 34,000 clones, none counted only once. The CDR3 covers 15 residues. Trimming left V 5 bases short and J 4 bases short, with 15 bases between. Germline V gives CDR1 SGHTA, CDR2 FQGTGA. This TCR was recovered from a human donor with common variable immunodeficiency. This chain connects TRBV7-3 to TRBJ2-1; D unresolved. Material: peripheral blood mononuclear cells. The CDR3 here is CASSPRVGLYNEQFF. CDR3 DNA (partial): TGTGCCAGCAGCCCCCGGGTAGGCCTATACAATGAG.